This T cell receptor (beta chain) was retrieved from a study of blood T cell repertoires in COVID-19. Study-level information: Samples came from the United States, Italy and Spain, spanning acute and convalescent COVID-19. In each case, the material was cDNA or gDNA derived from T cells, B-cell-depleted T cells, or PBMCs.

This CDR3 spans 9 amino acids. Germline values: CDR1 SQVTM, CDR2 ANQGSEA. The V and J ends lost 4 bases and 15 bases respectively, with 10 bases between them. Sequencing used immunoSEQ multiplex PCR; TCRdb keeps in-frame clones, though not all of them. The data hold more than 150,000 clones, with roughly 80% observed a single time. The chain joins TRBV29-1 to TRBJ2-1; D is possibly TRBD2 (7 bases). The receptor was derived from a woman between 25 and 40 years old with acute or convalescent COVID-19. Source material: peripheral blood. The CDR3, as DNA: TGCAGCGTTGGAGGGGGGGGGTTCTTC. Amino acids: CSVGGGGFF.